These T cell receptor beta chains were read from a single sample in a study of blood T cell repertoires in COVID-19. Here immunoSEQ multiplex PCR was the method, and the copy in TCRdb shows in-frame clones only, minus some. The sample holds 200,000 to 250,000 clones, about 90% seen once. Sequences were obtained from peripheral blood. The receptors come from a young man with acute or convalescent COVID-19. CDR3s include the opening cysteine and the closing phenylalanine or tryptophan. The order of the fields is V gene, clone size, J gene, D gene, CDR3 protein, CDR3 DNA. A D gene is named only where the DNA matches it firmly. The size field is filled for only some rows; it gives once, few, many or a size class.

V gene: TRBV19; clone size: .; J gene: TRBJ1-4; D gene: .; CDR3 protein: CASSVGFGGEKLFF; CDR3 DNA: TGTGCCAGTAGTGTCGGTTTTGGAGGTGAAAAACTGTTTTTT
V gene: TRBV5-1; clone size: .; J gene: TRBJ2-7; D gene: .; CDR3 protein: CASSLGYASYYEQYF; CDR3 DNA: TGCGCCAGCAGCTTGGGTTATGCGTCCTACTACGAGCAGTACTTC
V gene: TRBV10-1; clone size: .; J gene: TRBJ2-5; D gene: TRBD2; CDR3 protein: CASKQGLAATQETQYF; CDR3 DNA: TGCGCCAGCAAACAGGGACTAGCGGCGACACAAGAGACCCAGTACTTC
V gene: TRBV24-1; clone size: few; J gene: TRBJ2-3; D gene: TRBD1; CDR3 protein: CATQPGQGDADTQYF; CDR3 DNA: TGTGCCACCCAACCAGGACAGGGGGACGCAGATACGCAGTATTTT
V gene: TRBV7-9; clone size: few; J gene: TRBJ2-6; D gene: .; CDR3 protein: CASSLSESGANVLTF; CDR3 DNA: TGTGCCAGCAGCTTATCCGAGTCTGGGGCCAACGTCCTGACTTTC
V gene: TRBV6-2/TRBV6-3; clone size: once; J gene: TRBJ1-1; D gene: .; CDR3 protein: CASSLLAANTEAFF; CDR3 DNA: TGTGCCAGCAGCCTCCTAGCGGCGAACACTGAAGCTTTCTTT
V gene: TRBV5-4; clone size: .; J gene: TRBJ2-7; D gene: .; CDR3 protein: CASSLGTPEQYF; CDR3 DNA: TGTGCCAGCAGCTTGGGAACTCCTGAGCAGTACTTC
V gene: TRBV18; clone size: .; J gene: TRBJ1-5; D gene: .; CDR3 protein: CASSRGGDQPQHF; CDR3 DNA: TGTGCCAGCTCACGAGGGGGGGATCAGCCCCAGCATTTT
V gene: TRBV7-3; clone size: .; J gene: TRBJ2-5; D gene: .; CDR3 protein: CASSLKGALGETQYF; CDR3 DNA: TGTGCCAGCAGCTTAAAAGGGGCATTAGGGGAGACCCAGTACTTC
V gene: TRBV7-9; clone size: .; J gene: TRBJ2-2; D gene: TRBD1; CDR3 protein: CASSLGQGQGAGELFF; CDR3 DNA: TGTGCCAGCAGCCTAGGACAGGGGCAGGGCGCCGGGGAGCTGTTTTTT
V gene: TRBV4-1; clone size: .; J gene: TRBJ1-3; D gene: .; CDR3 protein: CASSQDIDSTPNTIYF; CDR3 DNA: TGCGCCAGCAGCCAAGATATCGACAGTACTCCAAACACCATATATTTT
V gene: TRBV6-5; clone size: .; J gene: TRBJ2-2; D gene: .; CDR3 protein: CASRKGDSNTGELFF; CDR3 DNA: TGTGCCAGCAGGAAAGGAGACTCGAACACCGGGGAGCTGTTTTTT
V gene: TRBV5-5; clone size: .; J gene: TRBJ1-2; D gene: .; CDR3 protein: CASSLRGVENYGYTF; CDR3 DNA: TGTGCCAGCAGCTTGCGGGGTGTGGAGAACTATGGCTACACCTTC
V gene: TRBV7-8; clone size: .; J gene: TRBJ1-2; D gene: .; CDR3 protein: CASSLAHRGSPRGYTF; CDR3 DNA: TGTGCCAGCAGCTTAGCGCATAGGGGTTCACCCCGTGGCTACACCTTC
V gene: TRBV29-1; clone size: .; J gene: TRBJ2-2; D gene: TRBD2; CDR3 protein: CSAGEGTGELFF; CDR3 DNA: TGCAGCGCCGGGGAGGGCACCGGGGAGCTGTTTTTT
V gene: TRBV5-1; clone size: .; J gene: TRBJ1-3; D gene: .; CDR3 protein: CASSLEEGRDTIYF; CDR3 DNA: TGCGCCAGCAGCTTGGAGGAAGGGAGGGACACCATATATTTT
V gene: TRBV2; clone size: .; J gene: TRBJ1-5; D gene: TRBD1; CDR3 protein: CASRLRGLADSNQPQHF; CDR3 DNA: TGTGCCAGCAGGCTGAGGGGGCTGGCAGATAGCAATCAGCCCCAGCATTTT
V gene: TRBV24-1; clone size: .; J gene: TRBJ2-6; D gene: TRBD2; CDR3 protein: CATSDLAGVRSGANVLTF; CDR3 DNA: TGTGCCACCAGTGACCTAGCGGGGGTCCGCTCTGGGGCCAACGTCCTGACTTTC
V gene: TRBV7-6; clone size: .; J gene: TRBJ1-5; D gene: .; CDR3 protein: CASSLWHLAGQDQPQHF; CDR3 DNA: TGTGCCAGCAGCTTATGGCATTTGGCAGGGCAAGACCAGCCCCAGCATTTT
V gene: TRBV28; clone size: .; J gene: TRBJ1-1; D gene: TRBD1; CDR3 protein: CASSSRQGARTEAFF; CDR3 DNA: TGTGCCAGCAGTTCACGACAGGGGGCCCGAACTGAAGCTTTCTTT
V gene: TRBV28; clone size: .; J gene: TRBJ1-2; D gene: .; CDR3 protein: CASSSDRNNYGYTF; CDR3 DNA: TGTGCCAGCAGTTCTGACAGAAACAACTATGGCTACACCTTC
V gene: TRBV11-2; clone size: once; J gene: TRBJ2-1; D gene: .; CDR3 protein: CASSTRTPVSYNEQFF; CDR3 DNA: TGTGCCAGCAGCACCAGGACTCCCGTCTCCTACAATGAGCAGTTCTTC
V gene: TRBV6-5; clone size: .; J gene: TRBJ1-1; D gene: .; CDR3 protein: CASSPRQVVTEAFF; CDR3 DNA: TGTGCCAGCAGTCCAAGACAGGTGGTGACTGAAGCTTTCTTT
V gene: TRBV4-1; clone size: .; J gene: TRBJ2-1; D gene: .; CDR3 protein: CASSQVSPSGRFF; CDR3 DNA: TGCGCCAGCAGCCAAGTCTCCCCTTCAGGTCGGTTCTTC
V gene: TRBV2; clone size: once; J gene: TRBJ2-1; D gene: .; CDR3 protein: CASSEFRVGGEQFF; CDR3 DNA: TGTGCCAGCAGTGAATTTCGGGTGGGGGGTGAGCAGTTCTTC
V gene: TRBV5-1; clone size: .; J gene: TRBJ2-5; D gene: .; CDR3 protein: CASSPLGDTPQETQYF; CDR3 DNA: TGCGCCAGCAGCCCATTAGGGGACACACCCCAAGAGACCCAGTACTTC
V gene: TRBV19; clone size: .; J gene: TRBJ2-5; D gene: TRBD1; CDR3 protein: CASNINPGQNQETQYF; CDR3 DNA: TGTGCCAGTAATATAAACCCGGGACAGAACCAAGAGACCCAGTACTTC
V gene: TRBV10-3; clone size: .; J gene: TRBJ2-6; D gene: .; CDR3 protein: CAIRWQGGVAGANVLTF; CDR3 DNA: TGTGCCATCAGGTGGCAGGGTGGGGTTGCTGGGGCCAACGTCCTGACTTTC
V gene: TRBV5-1; clone size: .; J gene: TRBJ2-5; D gene: .; CDR3 protein: CASSLIQGQETQYF; CDR3 DNA: TGCGCCAGCAGCTTGATCCAGGGGCAAGAGACCCAGTACTTC
V gene: TRBV28; clone size: few; J gene: TRBJ1-2; D gene: .; CDR3 protein: CASTRGGVGDGYTF; CDR3 DNA: TGTGCCAGCACCCGAGGAGGGGTTGGAGATGGCTACACCTTC
V gene: TRBV30; clone size: once; J gene: TRBJ1-6; D gene: TRBD1; CDR3 protein: CAWSQQGSSYNSPLHF; CDR3 DNA: TGTGCCTGGAGCCAACAGGGGAGCTCCTATAATTCACCCCTCCACTTT
V gene: TRBV7-9; clone size: .; J gene: TRBJ2-3; D gene: .; CDR3 protein: CASRKEGADTQYF; CDR3 DNA: TGTGCCAGCAGAAAGGAGGGCGCAGATACGCAGTATTTT
V gene: TRBV3-1/TRBV3-2; clone size: .; J gene: TRBJ2-3; D gene: TRBD1; CDR3 protein: CASADRLSDTQYF; CDR3 DNA: TGTGCCAGCGCGGACAGGCTCTCAGATACGCAGTATTTT
V gene: TRBV27; clone size: .; J gene: TRBJ2-3; D gene: TRBD2; CDR3 protein: CASKPGGTDTQYF; CDR3 DNA: TGTGCCAGCAAACCGGGAGGAACAGATACGCAGTATTTT
V gene: TRBV2; clone size: .; J gene: TRBJ2-7; D gene: .; CDR3 protein: CASTGDTRYEQYF; CDR3 DNA: TGTGCCAGCACCGGGGACACGCGCTACGAGCAGTACTTC
V gene: TRBV5-1; clone size: .; J gene: TRBJ2-7; D gene: TRBD2; CDR3 protein: CASSLDGRADEQYF; CDR3 DNA: TGCGCCAGCAGCTTGGACGGGAGGGCCGACGAGCAGTACTTC
V gene: TRBV7-8; clone size: .; J gene: TRBJ2-5; D gene: TRBD2; CDR3 protein: CASSRRTLFLAGEGETQYF; CDR3 DNA: TGTGCCAGCAGCAGAAGAACCCTATTCCTAGCGGGAGAGGGAGAGACCCAGTACTTC
V gene: TRBV6-1; clone size: .; J gene: TRBJ2-7; D gene: TRBD1; CDR3 protein: CASRTGGESSYEQYF; CDR3 DNA: TGTGCCAGCAGGACAGGGGGGGAAAGCTCCTACGAGCAGTACTTC
V gene: TRBV12-3/TRBV12-4; clone size: few; J gene: TRBJ1-5; D gene: .; CDR3 protein: CASSLTEHQPQHF; CDR3 DNA: TGTGCCAGCAGTTTAACAGAACATCAGCCCCAGCATTTT
V gene: TRBV5-1; clone size: .; J gene: TRBJ2-3; D gene: .; CDR3 protein: CASSLLGRGTDTQYF; CDR3 DNA: TGCGCCAGCAGCTTGCTTGGGCGGGGCACAGATACGCAGTATTTT
V gene: TRBV27; clone size: .; J gene: TRBJ1-1; D gene: TRBD1; CDR3 protein: CASSSGQGAAEAFF; CDR3 DNA: TGTGCCAGCAGTTCAGGACAGGGAGCCGCTGAAGCTTTCTTT
V gene: TRBV27; clone size: .; J gene: TRBJ2-1; D gene: TRBD1; CDR3 protein: CASSTGGTYNEQFF; CDR3 DNA: TGTGCCAGCAGCACAGGGGGAACCTACAATGAGCAGTTCTTC
V gene: TRBV7-9; clone size: .; J gene: TRBJ2-1; D gene: TRBD1; CDR3 protein: CASSLARGGQGARNEQFF; CDR3 DNA: TGTGCCAGCAGCTTAGCGCGCGGGGGACAGGGGGCCCGTAATGAGCAGTTCTTC
V gene: TRBV30; clone size: .; J gene: TRBJ2-5; D gene: TRBD2; CDR3 protein: CAWSVRGSGSGKTQYF; CDR3 DNA: TGTGCCTGGAGTGTACGGGGTAGCGGGAGTGGAAAGACCCAGTACTTC
V gene: TRBV6-5; clone size: .; J gene: TRBJ2-7; D gene: .; CDR3 protein: CASMGQYPYEQYF; CDR3 DNA: TGTGCCAGCATGGGGCAGTACCCCTACGAGCAGTACTTC
V gene: TRBV5-1; clone size: .; J gene: TRBJ1-5; D gene: .; CDR3 protein: CASSLSGNSNQPQHF; CDR3 DNA: TGCGCCAGCAGCTTGTCGGGAAACAGCAATCAGCCCCAGCATTTT
V gene: TRBV7-7; clone size: .; J gene: TRBJ2-5; D gene: TRBD1; CDR3 protein: CASSLGQGSGETQYF; CDR3 DNA: TGTGCTAGCAGCTTAGGACAGGGGAGTGGAGAGACCCAGTACTTC